The rows below give T cell receptor beta chains drawn from one sample of a study of blood T cell repertoires in COVID-19. Profiled with immunoSEQ multiplex PCR; TCRdb holds only in-frame clones, not every one. The data contain hundreds of thousands of clones, around 90% of them singletons. Sequenced material: PBMCs or T cells enriched from blood (not recorded which). These receptors were taken from a woman aged 25 to 39 with acute COVID-19. The CDR3 runs from the conserved cysteine through the conserved F or W. The D gene is left open where the match is weak. The size entry is marked missing in some rows and otherwise reads once, few, many or a size class.

d_gene,j_gene,v_gene,abundance,CDR3aa,CDR3nt
-,TRBJ2-7,TRBV7-6,-,CASSPLKNSEQYF,TGTGCCAGCAGCCCCCTAAAAAATTCCGAGCAGTACTTC
-,TRBJ2-2,TRBV4-3,-,CASSQVGGLGQRNTGELFF,TGCGCCAGCAGCCAAGTAGGAGGCTTAGGACAGAGGAACACCGGGGAGCTGTTTTTT
-,TRBJ1-2,TRBV30,-,CAWSVWPQQANYGYTF,TGTGCCTGGAGTGTATGGCCCCAACAAGCTAACTATGGCTACACCTTC
TRBD1,TRBJ1-4,TRBV2,-,CASSEVGTGGEKLFF,TGTGCCAGCAGTGAAGTCGGGACAGGCGGTGAAAAACTGTTTTTT
-,TRBJ1-5,TRBV7-9,-,CASSPGGQPQHF,TGTGCCAGCAGTCCGGGGGGTCAGCCCCAGCATTTT
-,TRBJ2-7,TRBV6-5,-,CASSYSGATGIYEQYF,TGTGCCAGCAGTTACTCTGGTGCAACGGGAATCTACGAGCAGTACTTC
-,TRBJ1-5,TRBV28,-,CASSRYNQPQHF,TGTGCCAGCAGTCGGTACAATCAGCCCCAGCATTTT
-,TRBJ2-7,TRBV5-1,few,CASSLGLASSRYEQYF,TGCGCCAGCAGCTTGGGATTGGCTAGCAGCCGCTACGAGCAGTACTTC
TRBD1,TRBJ1-1,TRBV18,-,CASSQGEHTEAFF,TGTGCCAGCTCCCAGGGGGAGCACACTGAAGCTTTCTTT
-,TRBJ1-2,TRBV6-5,once,CASMVKGQGYTF,TGTGCCAGCATGGTGAAGGGGCAGGGCTACACCTTC
-,TRBJ2-3,TRBV27,-,CASSSEGGDTQYF,TGTGCCAGCAGTTCTGAGGGGGGGGATACGCAGTATTTT
TRBD1,TRBJ2-1,TRBV5-8,-,CASSPGQGIREQFF,TGTGCCAGCAGCCCGGGACAGGGGATAAGGGAGCAGTTCTTC
-,TRBJ1-5,TRBV18,-,CASSPPDSLVQPQHF,TGTGCCAGCTCACCACCAGACAGCCTGGTTCAGCCCCAGCATTTT
TRBD2,TRBJ2-2,TRBV27,-,CASSLSGRAGTGELFF,TGTGCCAGCAGTTTAAGCGGGAGGGCCGGGACCGGGGAGCTGTTTTTT
TRBD1,TRBJ1-2,TRBV18,-,CASSPPGDRGADYGYTF,TGTGCCAGCTCACCACCCGGAGACAGGGGCGCGGACTATGGCTACACCTTC
-,TRBJ2-1,TRBV6-5,-,CASSYGLHYNEQFF,TGTGCCAGCAGTTACGGGCTGCATTACAATGAGCAGTTCTTC
-,TRBJ1-4,TRBV28,-,CASSGAEKLFF,TGTGCCAGCAGTGGGGCGGAAAAACTGTTTTTT
TRBD1,TRBJ1-1,TRBV3-1/TRBV3-2,-,CASSLRTGNTEAFF,TGTGCCAGCAGTCTCCGGACAGGGAACACTGAAGCTTTCTTT
TRBD2,TRBJ2-1,TRBV2,-,CASSEVFGGGSYNEQFF,TGTGCCAGCAGTGAGGTCTTCGGGGGAGGGTCCTACAATGAGCAGTTCTTC
TRBD2,TRBJ2-2,TRBV29-1,-,CSVRTSGRNTGELFF,TGCAGCGTTAGGACTAGCGGGAGAAACACCGGGGAGCTGTTTTTT
-,TRBJ2-5,TRBV18,-,CASSQGERETQYF,TGTGCCAGCTCACAGGGAGAGCGAGAGACCCAGTACTTC
-,TRBJ1-1,TRBV3-1/TRBV3-2,-,CASSQEPGQNTEAFF,TGTGCCAGCAGCCAAGAGCCTGGACAGAACACTGAAGCTTTCTTT
TRBD2,TRBJ2-2,TRBV9,-,CASSNTPSGGNTGELFF,TGTGCCAGCAGCAATACTCCTAGCGGGGGGAACACCGGGGAGCTGTTTTTT
TRBD2,TRBJ2-7,TRBV27,-,CASSSLAGSGYEQYF,TGTGCCAGCAGTTCCTTAGCGGGTTCGGGGTACGAGCAGTACTTC
-,TRBJ1-5,TRBV28,-,CASSGGLGNQPQHF,TGTGCCAGTTCGGGCGGGCTGGGCAATCAGCCCCAGCATTTT
TRBD2,TRBJ2-1,TRBV6-5,-,CASSYRTSGDEQFF,TGTGCCAGCAGTTACCGGACTAGCGGGGATGAGCAGTTCTTC
TRBD1,TRBJ2-7,TRBV27,-,CASSSGGWSYEQYF,TGTGCCAGCAGTTCAGGGGGTTGGTCCTACGAGCAGTACTTC
-,TRBJ2-7,TRBV6-4,-,CASSSLPYEQYF,TGTGCCAGCAGTTCGCTACCCTACGAGCAGTACTTC
-,TRBJ2-3,TRBV28,-,CASSFRAGTQYF,TGTGCCAGCAGCTTCCGGGCGGGGACGCAGTATTTT
-,TRBJ1-1,TRBV6-2/TRBV6-3,-,CASSSVAPEAFF,TGTGCCAGCAGTTCTGTGGCACCCGAAGCTTTCTTT
-,TRBJ1-2,TRBV11-2,-,CASSLDQGTYGYTF,TGTGCCAGCAGTCTAGACCAGGGAACGTATGGCTACACCTTC
-,TRBJ1-6,TRBV9,-,CASGTANSPLHF,TGTGCCAGCGGTACAGCTAATTCACCCCTCCACTTT
-,TRBJ1-1,TRBV30,-,CAWGLGEGTEAFF,TGTGCCTGGGGGTTAGGGGAGGGCACTGAAGCTTTCTTT
-,TRBJ2-7,TRBV7-2,-,CASSRTGYEQYF,TGTGCCAGCAGCCGTACAGGGTACGAGCAGTACTTC
-,TRBJ2-7,TRBV2,-,CASSEALQVALGEQYF,TGTGCCAGCAGTGAAGCGCTTCAGGTGGCGTTAGGCGAGCAGTACTTC
TRBD2,TRBJ2-7,TRBV28,-,CASSSLSKGPSGLYEQYF,TGTGCCAGCAGCTCCTTGTCTAAGGGGCCTAGCGGCTTATACGAGCAGTACTTC
TRBD1,TRBJ1-1,TRBV19,-,CASSVDRDTEAFF,TGTGCCAGTAGTGTCGACAGGGACACTGAAGCTTTCTTT
-,TRBJ1-1,TRBV27,-,CASSSRTPRNRLNTEAFF,TGTGCCAGCAGCTCCCGAACCCCCCGTAACAGGCTGAACACTGAAGCTTTCTTT
-,TRBJ1-1,TRBV3-1/TRBV3-2,-,CASSQDSLNTEAFF,TGTGCCAGCAGCCAGGACTCTCTGAACACTGAAGCTTTCTTT
-,TRBJ1-3,TRBV3-1/TRBV3-2,-,CASSHPLGGSGNTIYF,TGTGCCAGCAGCCACCCCCTTGGAGGTTCTGGAAACACCATATATTTT
-,TRBJ1-1,TRBV6-5,-,CASSWRILQNTEAFF,TGTGCCAGCAGTTGGAGGATACTTCAGAACACTGAAGCTTTCTTT
TRBD2,TRBJ2-1,TRBV7-9,-,CASSLTGLAGGNEQFF,TGTGCCAGCAGCTTAACGGGACTAGCGGGGGGGAATGAGCAGTTCTTC
TRBD1,TRBJ1-1,TRBV10-3,-,CAISGTDRAAFF,TGTGCCATCAGTGGGACGGACAGGGCGGCTTTCTTT
-,TRBJ2-4,TRBV7-8,once,CASRSGVSNIQYF,TGTGCCAGCAGGTCAGGGGTTTCCAACATTCAGTACTTC
-,TRBJ2-7,TRBV5-5,-,CASSSPTGGGLVGYEQYF,TGTGCCAGCAGCTCACCGACAGGGGGGGGACTAGTGGGCTACGAGCAGTACTTC
-,TRBJ1-2,TRBV15,-,CATSRDLGDINGYTF,TGTGCCACCAGCAGAGATCTCGGTGACATTAATGGCTACACCTTC
TRBD1,TRBJ2-7,TRBV15,-,CATSSAGTGFHEQYF,TGTGCCACCAGCAGCGCCGGGACAGGATTCCACGAGCAGTACTTC
-,TRBJ2-1,TRBV19,-,CASSIVTSLGGNEQFF,TGTGCCAGTAGTATCGTCACTAGCTTGGGGGGCAATGAGCAGTTCTTC
TRBD1,TRBJ2-7,TRBV11-2,-,CASSRDRGAEQYF,TGTGCCAGCAGCCGGGACAGGGGAGCCGAGCAGTACTTC